A single sample is the source of the 26 T cell receptor beta chains below, sequenced in a study of T cell repertoires in cytomegalovirus infection. TCRdb passed the reads through MiXCR, listing each CDR3 protein once. The sample includes about 310,000 distinct CDR3 sequences, 17% of them seen just once. The sample consisted of PBMCs. The receptors derive from a human donor in good health (CMV status not recorded). Some clones in this sample may be carry-over from other donors' samples.

This clonotype was seen ten or more times. This CDR3 reads CASREQGVNYGYTF. Here the CDR3 DNA reads TGTGCCAGCAGGGAACAGGGGGTGAACTATGGCTACACCTTC. This sequence joins TRBV12-3 or TRBV12-4 and TRBJ1-2; the match to TRBD1 covers 8 bases. The CDR3 length is 14 residues. The J segment lost 2 bases and the V segment lost 6 bases, leaving 5 bases of the junction unmatched.

There are a few counts of this clonotype. The chain is built from TRBV25-1 and TRBJ2-1; TRBD2 matches 14 bases. The CDR3 totals 18 residues. The J segment lost 0 bases and the V segment lost 7 bases, leaving 8 bases of the junction unmatched. Germline V lookup: CDR1 MGHDK, CDR2 SYGVNS. In nucleotides, the CDR3 is TGTGCCAGCACGGGGACTAGCGGGGGTTTAAGCTCCTACAATGAGCAGTTCTTC. Translation gives CASTGTSGGLSSYNEQFF.

The chain joins TRBV18 to TRBJ2-3; no firm D call. The germline CDR1 and CDR2 sequences are KGHSH and LQKENI. The V and J ends lost 3 bases and 2 bases respectively, with 15 bases between them. The CDR3 runs to 16 residues. The CDR3 loop reads CASSPSNSPITDTQYF. The CDR3 nucleotides read TGTGCCAGCTCACCGTCAAATAGCCCAATCACAGATACGCAGTATTTT.

Details on this clonotype: This could be a read error, since a much larger clone is one nucleotide away. V and J are TRBV7-3 and TRBJ2-3; D remains ambiguous. CDR3 size: 16 residues. V was trimmed by 5 bases and J by 0 bases, leaving 15 bases between them. Germline V gives CDR1 SGHTA, CDR2 FQGTGA. In DNA form, the CDR3 reads TGTGCCAGCAGCCAGTATTGGGCAGTGAGCACAGATACGCAGTATTTT. Its translation is CASSQYWAVSTDTQYF.

This clonotype was detected ten times or more. CDR3 bases: TGTGCCAGCACCCGGAGTCCAAAAGAGACCCAGTACTTC. This encodes CASTRSPKETQYF. The chain recombines TRBV6-1 with TRBJ2-5, with D hard to call. The germline V gene encodes CDR1 MNHNS and CDR2 SASEGT. This CDR3 has 13 amino acids. Trimming removed 7 bases at V and 3 bases at J, with 12 bases between.

The chain carries TRBV7-2 and TRBJ1-1; a weak D match, TRBD1 (5 bases). Germline V gene lookup returns CDR1 SGHTA and CDR2 FQGNSA. This CDR3 is 15 amino acids long. V was pared by 1 base and J by 6 bases, with 15 bases between. The CDR3: CASSLVIGGIAEAFF. For the CDR3, the DNA is TGTGCCAGCAGCTTAGTAATTGGGGGGATCGCTGAAGCTTTCTTT.

DNA for the CDR3: TGTGCCAGCAGCTTAAGGATTAACACTGAAGCTTTCTTT. Translation gives CASSLRINTEAFF. The J gene is TRBJ1-1, the V gene TRBV7-2; no firm D call. This CDR3 is 13 amino acids long. V lost 2 bases and J 2 bases, leaving 6 bases between the germline ends. Germline V gene sequence: CDR1 SGHTA, CDR2 FQGNSA.

This clonotype was found many times. The V gene is TRBV7-2, the J gene TRBJ2-5; D might be TRBD1 or TRBD2, each matching 7 bases. The CDR3 is made up of 16 amino acids. Germline loops: CDR1 SGHTA, CDR2 FQGNSA. V was cut by 5 bases and J by 4 bases, with 20 bases left in between. As DNA, the CDR3 is TGTGCCAGCAGCCCACATGCAGGGGGGGGACTAGAGACCCAGTACTTC. Translating gives CASSPHAGGGLETQYF.

There are a few counts of this clonotype. The chain couples TRBV7-2 to TRBJ1-5; D gene uncertain. From germline, CDR1 is SGHTA and CDR2 FQGNSA. With 3 bases removed from V and 3 bases from J, the gap between germline ends came to 12 bases. CDR3 length: 15 amino acids. CDR3 amino acids: CASSFSAGPNQPQHF. CDR3 DNA: TGTGCCAGCAGCTTCTCTGCAGGCCCCAATCAGCCCCAGCATTTT.

A remark on this clonotype: Being one base from a much bigger clone, this may be a read error. The chain links TRBV6-1 to TRBJ2-5; either TRBD1 or TRBD2 may supply D (6 bases each). Germline V CDR1 and CDR2: MNHNS, SASEGT. CDR3 length: 15 residues. The CDR3 region is CASSVPGEEKETQHF. Here the CDR3 DNA reads TGTGCCAGCAGTGTTCCAGGGGAGGAGAAAGAGACCCAGCACTTC.

On this clonotype itself: A much larger clone differs by one base, so this may be a read error. The rearrangement joins TRBV7-2 to TRBJ1-2, with D unclear. The CDR3 totals 11 residues. Germline V gene lookup returns CDR1 SGHTA and CDR2 FQGNSA. CDR3 amino acids: CVSSFFDGYTF. The CDR3 coding sequence is TGTGTCAGCAGCTTCTTTGATGGCTACACCTTC. Variable domain in full (rest from reference TRBV7-2 and TRBJ1-2): GAGVSQSPSNKVTEKGKDVELRCDPISGHTALYWYRQSLGQGLEFLIYFQGNSAPDKSGLPSDRFSAERTGGSVSTLTIQRTQQEDSAVYLCVSSFFDGYTFGSGTRLTVV.

The sample holds many counts of this clonotype. The chain is built from TRBV7-2 and TRBJ2-3; 10 bases match TRBD2. Germline V CDR1 and CDR2: SGHTA, FQGNSA. This CDR3 has 16 residues. V lost 5 bases, J lost 2 bases, and 7 bases stayed unmatched. The CDR3 bases are TGTGCCAGCAGCCGCCTAGCGGGGGACGTCACAGATACGCAGTATTTT. Amino acids: CASSRLAGDVTDTQYF.

The chain links TRBV29-1 to TRBJ2-4, with a possible D match to TRBD1 (6 bases). V gave up 1 base and J gave up 3 bases, with 7 bases separating them. The CDR3 loop spans 13 amino acids. Germline assignment: CDR1 SQVTM and CDR2 ANQGSEA. The CDR3 DNA reads as TGCAGCGTTGAAGCACAGGGCAAAAACATTCAGTACTTC. Residues: CSVEAQGKNIQYF.

In its sample, this clonotype was seen many times. The V and J genes are TRBV12-3 or TRBV12-4 and TRBJ1-1, with unresolved D. V was cut by 3 bases and J by 4 bases, with 6 bases left in between. This CDR3 comprises 12 residues. The CDR3 spells CASSFTGTEAFF. The DNA of the CDR3 is TGTGCCAGCAGTTTTACGGGCACTGAAGCTTTCTTT.

This clonotype was observed at least ten times. This rearrangement joins TRBV4-2 to TRBJ1-5, with 8 bases identical to TRBD1. V shed 4 bases and J 9 bases; nucleotides not matched to a gene: 2. The CDR3 is made up of 12 amino acids. Germline V lookup: CDR1 LGHNA, CDR2 YNFKEQ. CDR3 amino acids: CASSPGQGPQHF. The CDR3 DNA follows: TGTGCCAGCAGCCCCGGACAGGGGCCCCAGCATTTT.

This clonotype occurred many times. This chain connects TRBV7-2 to TRBJ1-1, with D hard to call. CDR3 length: 13 residues. Germline CDR1 and CDR2: SGHTA and FQGNSA. Trimming took 3 bases from V and 3 from J, leaving 8 bases between them. The CDR3 DNA reads as TGTGCCAGCAGCTTTGACGGGTACACTGAAGCTTTCTTT. Its translation: CASSFDGYTEAFF.

The V and J genes are TRBV12-3 or TRBV12-4 and TRBJ1-5, with TRBD1 identical over 7 bases. The CDR3 has 15 residues. The junction had 5 bases not matched to a gene; V was cut back by 6 bases and J by 0 bases. The CDR3 protein is CASRGDSFSNQPQHF. Written as DNA, the CDR3 is TGTGCCAGCAGGGGGGACAGTTTTAGCAATCAGCCCCAGCATTTT.

The CDR3 nucleotides are TGTGCCAGCAGTTTATCCCTAGCGGGGCGGTCGGCGGCCACCCAGTACTTC. Translating gives CASSLSLAGRSAATQYF. The chain uses TRBV27 and TRBJ2-5; 9 bases are shared with TRBD2. The J segment lost 8 bases and the V segment lost 0 bases, leaving 13 bases of the junction unmatched. CDR3 size: 17 residues. Germline-derived CDR1 and CDR2 are MNHEY and SMNVEV (reference sequence).

This clonotype was detected ten times or more. The J gene is TRBJ1-1, the V gene TRBV4-1, with D possibly being TRBD1 (5 bases). CDR1 is MGHRA, CDR2 YSYEKL, per germline. The CDR3 sequence is 18 residues long. The V end lost 0 bases, the J end lost 1 base, and 18 bases lay between the germline ends. Written as DNA, the CDR3 is TGCGCCAGCAGCCAAGAGGCCGGGCAGGGCATATCGAACACTGAAGCTTTCTTT. The encoded protein is CASSQEAGQGISNTEAFF.

This clonotype has ten or more counts. V and J are TRBV12-3 or TRBV12-4 and TRBJ1-5, with no clear D. This CDR3 is built from 13 residues. V dropped 6 bases and J dropped 3 bases, with 9 bases sitting between them. The CDR3 sequence: CASSPQTNQPQHF. The CDR3 nucleotides are TGTGCCAGCAGCCCTCAGACCAATCAGCCCCAGCATTTT.

The V gene is TRBV20-1, the J gene TRBJ2-7; no firm D call. Trimming removed 5 bases at V and 2 bases at J, with 7 bases between. There are 11 residues in the CDR3. Germline values: CDR1 DFQATT, CDR2 SNEGSKA (reference sequence). The CDR3 is CSASDAYEQYF. CDR3 DNA sequence: TGCAGTGCTTCGGACGCCTACGAGCAGTACTTC.

V usage is TRBV2 and J usage is TRBJ2-7, with TRBD1 as a possible D gene (5 bases). CDR3 size: 12 residues. Deletions cut 8 bases from V and 8 bases from J, with 16 bases between. CDR1 is SNHLY and CDR2 is FYNNEI in the germline V gene. As DNA, the CDR3 is TGTGCCAGCCGTCAGGGAACGACACAGCAGTACTTC. This codes for CASRQGTTQQYF.

The sample holds a few counts of this clonotype. The J gene is TRBJ2-5, the V gene TRBV5-4, with D perhaps given as TRBD1 or TRBD2 (5 bases each). The CDR3 length is 14 residues. CDR1 SGHNT and CDR2 YYREEE come from the germline V gene (reference sequence). Trimming cost V 7 bases and J 5 bases, with 18 bases left between them. The CDR3 bases are TGTGCCAGCCTCCGGGACCCCATGGGCGAGACCCAGTACTTC. Residues: CASLRDPMGETQYF.

This clonotype was counted ten times or more. The chain links TRBV7-2 to TRBJ2-2, with 7 nucleotides matching TRBD2. The length of the CDR3 is 14 residues. Looked up from germline, CDR1 is SGHTA and CDR2 is FQGNSA. V lost 5 bases, J lost 2 bases, and 2 bases stayed unmatched. The CDR3 DNA is TGTGCCAGCAGCAGACTAGCTAACACCGGGGAGCTGTTTTTT. This encodes CASSRLANTGELFF.

This chain joins TRBV2 and TRBJ1-6; the D gene is possibly TRBD1 (5 bases). V lost 2 bases and J lost 10, with 12 bases in between. The germline V gene encodes CDR1 SNHLY and CDR2 FYNNEI. This CDR3 has 14 residues. The CDR3, as DNA: TGTGCCAGCAGTGAATTCAGGGTAGGATCACCCCTCCACTTT. Translating it yields CASSEFRVGSPLHF.

The J gene is TRBJ1-1, the V gene TRBV20-1; D unresolved. The germline V and J ends were trimmed by 2 bases and 5 bases, with 9 bases remaining between them. Germline CDR1 DFQATT, CDR2 SNEGSKA (reference sequence). CDR3 length: 12 residues. This CDR3 is CSARLGETEAFF. DNA for the CDR3: TGCAGTGCTAGACTCGGGGAGACTGAAGCTTTCTTT.